The present TCR beta chain was sequenced within a study of T cells in Graves' hyperthyroidism and ophthalmopathy. Overall study: Staff took peripheral blood when the initial diagnosis was made, before any treatment began.

Amplification yielded TCR beta CDR3 regions, with RNA transcripts as the source. In the first-round RT-PCR of the TCR CDR3, the HTBI primer set was used. Each CDR3 protein gets one entry after TCRdb re-called the multiplex PCR reads with MiXCR. This sample has some 770,000 distinct CDR3 sequences; roughly 15% occur once, and the top ten carry about 8.4%. This clonotype was recorded at least ten times. The CDR3 spans 14 residues. Germline trimming cut 3 bases from V and 5 bases from J; bases unmatched to any gene: 2. This sequence joins TRBV12-3 or TRBV12-4 and TRBJ2-1; TRBD1 matches 9 bases. The sequence was collected from a man between 18 and 29 years old with Graves' hyperthyroidism. The sequenced sample consisted of blood. The CDR3 DNA sequence: TGTGCCAGCAGTTTGGGACAGGGTAACAATGAGCAGTTCTTC. It yields the protein CASSLGQGNNEQFF.